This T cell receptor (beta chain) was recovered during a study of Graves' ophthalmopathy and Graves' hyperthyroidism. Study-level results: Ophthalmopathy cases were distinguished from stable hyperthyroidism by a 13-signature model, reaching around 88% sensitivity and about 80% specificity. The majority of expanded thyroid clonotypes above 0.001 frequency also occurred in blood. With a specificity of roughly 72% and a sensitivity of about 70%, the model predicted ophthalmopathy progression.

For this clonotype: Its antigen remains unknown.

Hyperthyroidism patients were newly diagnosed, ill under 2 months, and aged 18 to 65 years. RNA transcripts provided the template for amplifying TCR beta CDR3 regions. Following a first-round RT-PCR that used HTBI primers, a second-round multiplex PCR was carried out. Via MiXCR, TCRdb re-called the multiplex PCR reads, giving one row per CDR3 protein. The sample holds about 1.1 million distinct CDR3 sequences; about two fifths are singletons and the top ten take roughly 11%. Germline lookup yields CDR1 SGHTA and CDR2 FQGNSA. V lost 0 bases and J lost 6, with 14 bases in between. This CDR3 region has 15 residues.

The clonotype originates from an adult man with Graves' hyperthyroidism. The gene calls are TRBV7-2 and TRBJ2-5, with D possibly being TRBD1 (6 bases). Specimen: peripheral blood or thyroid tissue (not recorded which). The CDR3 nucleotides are TGTGCCAGCAGCTTAGCGGGAGAAAGGGGGAAGACCCAGTACTTC. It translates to CASSLAGERGKTQYF.